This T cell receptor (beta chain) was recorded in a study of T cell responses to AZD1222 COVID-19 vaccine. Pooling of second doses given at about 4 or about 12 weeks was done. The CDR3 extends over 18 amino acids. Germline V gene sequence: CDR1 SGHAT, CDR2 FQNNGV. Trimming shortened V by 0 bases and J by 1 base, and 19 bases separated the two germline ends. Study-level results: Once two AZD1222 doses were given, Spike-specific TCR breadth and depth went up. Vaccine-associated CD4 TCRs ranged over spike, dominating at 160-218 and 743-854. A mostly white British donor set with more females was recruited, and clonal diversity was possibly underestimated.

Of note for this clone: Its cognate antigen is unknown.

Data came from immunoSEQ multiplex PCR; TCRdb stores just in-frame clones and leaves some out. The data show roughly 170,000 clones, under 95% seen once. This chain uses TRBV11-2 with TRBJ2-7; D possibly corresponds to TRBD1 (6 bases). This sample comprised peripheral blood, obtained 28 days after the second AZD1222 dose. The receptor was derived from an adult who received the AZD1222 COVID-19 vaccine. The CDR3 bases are TGTGCCAGCAGCTTAGATTACAGAGGGGGACGCGCGTCCTACGAGCAGTACTTC. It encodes CASSLDYRGGRASYEQYF. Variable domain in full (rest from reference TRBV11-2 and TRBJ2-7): EAGVAQSPRYKIIEKRQSVAFWCNPISGHATLYWYQQILGQGPKLLIQFQNNGVVDDSQLPKDRFSAERLKGVDSTLKIQPAKLEDSAVYLCASSLDYRGGRASYEQYFGPGTRLTVT.